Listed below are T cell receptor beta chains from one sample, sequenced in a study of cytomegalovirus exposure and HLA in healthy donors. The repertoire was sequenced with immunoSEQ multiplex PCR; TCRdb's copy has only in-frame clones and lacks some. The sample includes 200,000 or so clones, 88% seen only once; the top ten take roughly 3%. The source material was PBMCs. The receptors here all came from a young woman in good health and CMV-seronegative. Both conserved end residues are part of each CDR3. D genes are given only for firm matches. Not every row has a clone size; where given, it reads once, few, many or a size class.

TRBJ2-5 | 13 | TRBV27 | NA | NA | CASRFRYQETQYF | TGTGCCAGCAGATTCAGGTACCAAGAGACCCAGTACTTC
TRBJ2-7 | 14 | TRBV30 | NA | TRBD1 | CAWTSDRFVYEQYF | TGTGCCTGGACCTCGGACAGGTTCGTCTACGAGCAGTACTTC
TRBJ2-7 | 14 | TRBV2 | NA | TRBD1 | CASMLTGGSYEQYF | TGTGCCAGCATGCTGACAGGGGGCTCCTACGAGCAGTACTTC
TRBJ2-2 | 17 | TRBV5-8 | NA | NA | CASSLARGSANTGELFF | TGTGCCAGCAGCTTGGCCAGAGGCAGCGCGAACACCGGGGAGCTGTTTTTT
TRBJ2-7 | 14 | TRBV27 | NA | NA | CASSLKGGLYEQYF | TGTGCCAGCAGTCTAAAGGGAGGTCTCTACGAGCAGTACTTC
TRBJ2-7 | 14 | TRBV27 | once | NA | CASSFRGTTYEQYF | TGTGCCAGCAGTTTTAGGGGTACCACCTACGAGCAGTACTTC
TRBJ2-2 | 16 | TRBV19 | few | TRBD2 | CASSPGLAKNTGELFF | TGTGCCAGTAGTCCCGGACTAGCGAAGAACACCGGGGAGCTGTTTTTT
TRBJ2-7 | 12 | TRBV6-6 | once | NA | CASSFEQGRQYF | TGTGCCAGCAGTTTCGAACAGGGACGGCAGTACTTC
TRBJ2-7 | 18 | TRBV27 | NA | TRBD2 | CASSARRGVREGTYEQYF | TGTGCCAGCAGTGCCCGTAGAGGGGTGCGGGAGGGAACCTACGAGCAGTACTTC
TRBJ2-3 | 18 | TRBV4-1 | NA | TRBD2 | CASSQDPATSGRMDTQYF | TGCGCCAGCAGCCAAGATCCGGCCACTAGCGGGAGAATGGATACGCAGTATTTT
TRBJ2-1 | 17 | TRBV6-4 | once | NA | CASSDSPMGGVGNEQFF | TGTGCCAGCAGTGACTCGCCGATGGGGGGTGTAGGCAATGAGCAGTTCTTC
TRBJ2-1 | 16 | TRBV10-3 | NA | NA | CAITPIMTRGFNEQFF | TGTGCCATCACCCCTATCATGACTAGAGGATTCAATGAGCAGTTCTTC
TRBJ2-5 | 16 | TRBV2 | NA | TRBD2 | CASEWGTSGNSETQYF | TGTGCCAGTGAGTGGGGTACTAGCGGGAATTCGGAGACCCAGTACTTC
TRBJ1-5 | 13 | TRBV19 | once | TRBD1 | CASRDREYQPQHF | TGTGCCAGTCGGGACAGGGAATACCAGCCCCAGCATTTT
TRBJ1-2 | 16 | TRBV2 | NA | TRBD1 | CASTGPGQGKGYGYTF | TGTGCCAGCACTGGGCCGGGACAGGGGAAAGGCTATGGCTACACCTTC
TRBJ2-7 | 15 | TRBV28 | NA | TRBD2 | CASSLRDYIPYEQYF | TGTGCCAGCAGCCTCCGGGACTACATACCCTACGAGCAGTACTTC
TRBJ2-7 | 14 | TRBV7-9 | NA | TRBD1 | CASSLADRGDEQYF | TGTGCCAGCAGCTTAGCGGACAGGGGCGACGAGCAGTACTTC
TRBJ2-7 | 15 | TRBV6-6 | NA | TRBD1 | CASSRLRTGVDEQYF | TGTGCCAGCAGTCGCCTAAGGACAGGCGTTGACGAGCAGTACTTC
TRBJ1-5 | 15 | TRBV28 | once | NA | CASKGESWRNQPQHF | TGTGCCAGCAAGGGGGAGTCCTGGAGGAATCAGCCCCAGCATTTT
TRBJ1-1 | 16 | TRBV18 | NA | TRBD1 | CASSPRLTGVSTEAFF | TGTGCCAGCTCACCCAGACTGACAGGGGTGAGCACTGAAGCTTTCTTT
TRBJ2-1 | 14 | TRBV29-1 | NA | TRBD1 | CSGRTGGSYNEQFF | TGCAGCGGTCGGACAGGGGGGTCCTACAATGAGCAGTTCTTC
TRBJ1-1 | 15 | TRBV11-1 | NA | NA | CASSLSDRKNTEAFF | TGTGCCAGCAGCTTATCAGACAGGAAGAACACTGAAGCTTTCTTT
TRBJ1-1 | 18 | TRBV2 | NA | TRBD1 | CASSAPGQGSIGAPEAFF | TGTGCCAGCAGTGCGCCGGGACAGGGCTCTATCGGGGCCCCTGAAGCTTTCTTT
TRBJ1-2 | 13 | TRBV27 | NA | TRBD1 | CATRGQGTYGYTF | TGTGCCACCAGGGGACAGGGGACGTATGGCTACACCTTC
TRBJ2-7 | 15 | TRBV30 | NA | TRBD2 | CAWRIGLAGRYEQYF | TGTGCCTGGAGGATTGGACTAGCGGGACGCTACGAGCAGTACTTC
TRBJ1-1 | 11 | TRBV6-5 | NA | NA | CASSYFRKAFF | TGTGCCAGCAGTTACTTCAGAAAAGCTTTCTTT
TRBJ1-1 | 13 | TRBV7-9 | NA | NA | CASSLDLNTEAFF | TGTGCCAGCAGCTTAGATCTTAACACTGAAGCTTTCTTT
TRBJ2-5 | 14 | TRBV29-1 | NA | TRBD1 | CSLSQGASGETQYF | TGCAGCCTATCACAGGGGGCGAGTGGAGAGACCCAGTACTTC
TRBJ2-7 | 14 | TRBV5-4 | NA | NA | CASSLAGADYEQYF | TGTGCCAGCAGCTTGGCGGGAGCCGATTACGAGCAGTACTTC
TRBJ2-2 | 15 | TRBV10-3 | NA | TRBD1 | CAIRRTGSGYGELFF | TGTGCCATCAGACGGACAGGGTCAGGTTACGGGGAGCTGTTTTTT
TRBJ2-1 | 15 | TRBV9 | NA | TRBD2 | CASSVEAGGYNEQFF | TGTGCCAGCAGCGTAGAAGCGGGAGGGTACAATGAGCAGTTCTTC
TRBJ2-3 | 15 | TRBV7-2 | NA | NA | CASSLVGAFPDTQYF | TGTGCCAGCAGCTTAGTGGGGGCCTTCCCAGATACGCAGTATTTT